These 16 T cell receptor beta chains were all obtained from the same sample, sequenced in a study of glioma-infiltrating T cells after dendritic cell vaccination. TCRdb's table, derived via immunoSEQ multiplex PCR, lists solely in-frame clones and lacks some. The data contain 75,000 to 100,000 clones, around three quarters of them singletons. The sample in question was blood, obtained before dendritic cell vaccination. The receptors were gathered from a human donor with glioblastoma.

The chain joins TRBV4-2 to TRBJ2-6; D may be TRBD1 (7 bases). The CDR3 covers 20 residues. The germline gives CDR1 LGHNA, CDR2 YNFKEQ. Trimming left V 1 base short and J 1 base short, with 20 bases between. This CDR3 is CASSQVQGGGAGSGANVLTF. The CDR3 DNA sequence: TGTGCCAGCAGCCAAGTCCAAGGAGGGGGCGCAGGGTCTGGGGCCAACGTCCTGACTTTC.

This clone was picked up a small number of times. The chain uses TRBV21-1 and TRBJ1-6; no check of the table's D call, TRBD1, against the DNA was made. TRBV21-1 is a listed pseudogene. The CDR3 loop spans 16 amino acids. CDR3: CASSKRDRVRNSPLHF. CDR3 sequence (DNA): TGTGCCAGCAGCAAAAGGGACAGGGTACGAAATTCACCCCTCCACTTT.

This rearrangement joins TRBV6-5 to TRBJ2-3; D is perhaps TRBD1 (7 bases). The CDR3 spans 15 residues. The germline CDR1 and CDR2 sequences are MNHEY and SVGAGI. Trimming removed 4 bases at V and 9 bases at J, with 20 bases between. CDR3 sequence (DNA): TGTGCCAGCAGTTCCCAGGAGGGGGCCCGGGGGACGCAGTATTTT. Its protein is CASSSQEGARGTQYF.

This chain connects TRBV2 to TRBJ2-1, with TRBD2 as a possible D gene (6 bases). CDR1 SNHLY and CDR2 FYNNEI come from the germline V gene. The CDR3 covers 13 residues. The V and J ends lost 0 bases and 8 bases respectively, with 8 bases between them. CDR3 DNA: TGTGCCAGCAGTGAAGCGGAGGGTGATGAGCAGTTCTTC. Protein product: CASSEAEGDEQFF.

The V call is TRBV5-1, the J call TRBJ2-7; D gene uncertain. The V end was cut by 1 base, the J end by 1 base, with 9 bases between. Germline V gene data show CDR1 as SGHRS and CDR2 as YFSETQ. This CDR3 is 14 amino acids long. The CDR3 region has the DNA TGCGCCAGCAGCTTGACTACGACTTCCTACGAGCAGTACTTC. It codes for CASSLTTTSYEQYF.

This chain connects TRBV6-1 to TRBJ2-5; TRBD2 might be the D (5 bases). The V gene lost 2 bases and the J gene lost 5 bases, with 15 bases spanning the gap. In germline, CDR1 is MNHNS, CDR2 SASEGT. The CDR3 contains 15 residues. The CDR3 DNA follows: TGTGCCAGCAGTGAAATAGGGAGTATGGTGGAGACCCAGTACTTC. This sequence encodes CASSEIGSMVETQYF.

This clone was detected a few times. This chain uses TRBV28 with TRBJ1-1, with D possibly matching TRBD1 (5 bases). Germline V lookup: CDR1 MDHEN, CDR2 SYDVKM. The CDR3 loop spans 13 amino acids. V lost 6 bases, J lost 6 bases, and 14 bases lay in between. CDR3 nucleotide sequence: TGTGCCAGCAGCCCCTCATGGGGCGCTGAAGCTTTCTTT. Its translation is CASSPSWGAEAFF.

In its sample, this clone was seen many times. This CDR3 reads CASDQTGTNYGYTF. In DNA, the CDR3 is TGTGCCAGCGACCAGACAGGGACGAACTATGGCTACACCTTC. The chain uses TRBV19 and TRBJ1-2, with TRBD1 identical over 7 bases. In germline, CDR1 is LNHDA, CDR2 SQIVND (reference sequence). The CDR3 has 14 amino acids. V dropped 9 bases and J dropped 2; count of bases not matched to a gene: 9.

The chain joins TRBV6-6 to TRBJ1-4, with D unresolved. V was cut by 5 bases and J by 4 bases, with 8 bases left in between. Germline loops: CDR1 MNHNY, CDR2 SVGAGI (reference sequence). This CDR3 is built from 13 residues. CDR3: CASSRTDNEKLFF. For the CDR3, the DNA is TGTGCCAGCAGTCGAACAGATAATGAAAAACTGTTTTTT.

This chain links TRBV6-1 with TRBJ1-6; no definite D call. Germline values: CDR1 MNHNS, CDR2 SASEGT. This CDR3 is 14 amino acids long. V lost 7 bases, J lost 10 bases, and 17 bases lay in between. In DNA, the CDR3 is TGTGCCAGCACCCGAGACCGGGTTGAGTCACCCCTCCACTTT. It yields the protein CASTRDRVESPLHF.

The chain joins TRBV20-1 to TRBJ1-1; D remains unclear. CDR3 length: 11 residues. V gave up 7 bases and J gave up 5 bases, with 11 bases separating them. Germline V gene sequence: CDR1 DFQATT, CDR2 SNEGSKA (reference sequence). The CDR3 here is CSGGVGTEAFF. DNA of the CDR3: TGCAGTGGCGGGGTGGGTACTGAAGCTTTCTTT.

This sequence joins TRBV20-1 and TRBJ2-4; 7 bases match TRBD2. Germline V gives CDR1 DFQATT, CDR2 SNEGSKA (reference sequence). The trim removed 1 base at V and 10 bases at J, leaving 1 base unmatched. CDR3 size: 11 residues. This CDR3 is CSARGSGIQYF. DNA of the CDR3: TGCAGTGCTAGAGGTAGCGGGATTCAGTACTTC.

This chain joins TRBV4-2 and TRBJ1-5; the match to TRBD1 covers 7 bases. Germline loops: CDR1 LGHNA, CDR2 YNFKEQ. V gave up 0 bases and J gave up 4 bases; unmatched junction bases: 6. CDR3 length: 16 amino acids. CDR3 sequence reads: CASSQEPGQQNQPQHF. Written as DNA, the CDR3 is TGTGCCAGCAGCCAAGAACCGGGACAGCAAAATCAGCCCCAGCATTTT.

The gene calls are TRBV30 and TRBJ2-1, with no clear D. Germline CDR1 and CDR2: GTSNPN and SVGIG (reference sequence). The length of the CDR3 is 14 residues. Trimming removed 0 bases at V and 7 bases at J, with 13 bases between. The CDR3 loop is CAWSVSVSRNEQFF. The CDR3, as DNA: TGTGCCTGGAGTGTAAGCGTATCGAGGAATGAGCAGTTCTTC.

CDR3 sequence reads: CASSFGGSGGEQYF. In nucleotides, the CDR3 is TGTGCCAGCAGCTTCGGTGGCTCAGGCGGGGAGCAGTACTTC. The genes are TRBV7-9 and TRBJ2-7; the D gene is possibly TRBD2 (5 bases). Germline lookup yields CDR1 SEHNR and CDR2 FQNEAQ (reference sequence). CDR3 length: 14 residues. V lost 3 bases and J lost 7, with 16 bases in between.

The chain's CDR3 is CASSRDREDTQYF. The CDR3 nucleotides are TGCGCCAGCAGCCGCGACAGGGAAGATACGCAGTATTTT. V is TRBV5-1 and J is TRBJ2-3; 7 bases are a match to TRBD1. This CDR3 is built from 13 residues. Germline trimming cut 4 bases from V and 5 bases from J; bases unmatched to any gene: 4. Looked up from germline, CDR1 is SGHRS and CDR2 is YFSETQ.